This TCR beta chain was profiled in a study of blood T cell repertoires in COVID-19. In the study's own analysis: Estimation of nucleated cell counts was performed using reference gene primer amplification. Sequencing used immunoSEQ multiplex PCR; TCRdb keeps in-frame clones, though not all of them. V, J and clone size are those of that table, while D and trimming were read from the DNA. This sample has roughly 260,000 clones, with 65% to 80% found just once. This clone was seen a few times. The clonotype originates from a woman aged 40 to 55 with active or convalescent COVID-19. Material for sequencing was peripheral blood.

The CDR3 nucleotides read TGTGCCAGCAGCGATGGCCAGACCTACGAGCAGTACTTC. Encoded protein: CASSDGQTYEQYF. J is TRBJ2-7 and V is TRBV5-4; D ambiguous. The CDR3 sequence is 13 residues long. The V and J ends lost 4 bases and 2 bases respectively, with 10 bases between them. Germline assignment: CDR1 SGHNT and CDR2 YYREEE (reference sequence).